The clone carrying this T cell receptor beta chain was seen a handful of times. The junction shows a germline mismatch at one end, possibly a read error. Cells are PBMCs isolated from roughly 9.3 ml of fresh blood. This sample was included in a study of T cells in Graves' hyperthyroidism and ophthalmopathy. TCR beta CDR3 region amplification was performed from RNA transcripts. HTBI primers were the set used in a first-round RT-PCR of the TCR CDR3. MiXCR, applied by TCRdb to the multiplex PCR reads, yields one record per CDR3 protein. Of 250,000 to 350,000 distinct CDR3 sequences listed, 17% are singletons. The TCR sequence derives from a woman aged 55-75 years with Graves' ophthalmopathy. Material: blood.

This CDR3 is CASSETDRIGNKQFF. CDR3 DNA: TGTGCCAGCAGTGAAACGGACAGGATCGGCAATAAGCAGTTCTTC. The rearrangement links TRBV6-4 to TRBJ2-1; TRBD1 agrees at 7 bases. This CDR3 has 15 residues. CDR1 and CDR2 (germline): MRHNA, SNTAGT.